The 6 T cell receptor beta chains below all came from one sample that was sequenced in a study of T cell responses to AZD1222 COVID-19 vaccine. Assay: immunoSEQ multiplex PCR; the TCRdb copy retains only in-frame clones and omits some. The sample comprises approximately 150,000 clones, about 89% of which are singletons, and approximately 2% rests with the top ten. The starting material was peripheral blood, obtained on day 0 of AZD1222 vaccination. The receptors originated from an adult in good health.

The chain joins TRBV9 to TRBJ2-2; D uncertain. Between the trimmed V and J ends, which lost 6 bases and 10 bases, there was a span of 13 bases. This CDR3 spans 12 amino acids. Germline V gene data show CDR1 as SGDLS and CDR2 as YYNGEE. As DNA, the CDR3 is TGTGCCAGCAAAAGGACGGGCGAGGAGCTGTTTTTT. This codes for CASKRTGEELFF.

In its sample, this clone was seen a few times. V gene TRBV3-1 (or the pseudogene TRBV3-2) combines with J gene TRBJ2-1; no firm D call. V lost 0 bases, J lost 8 bases, and 5 bases lay in between. The CDR3 has 12 amino acids. Per germline, CDR1 LGHDT and CDR2 YNNKEL (reference sequence). CDR3: CASSQDRDEQFF. The CDR3 bases are TGTGCCAGCAGCCAAGATCGAGATGAGCAGTTCTTC.

The CDR3 nucleotides read TGTGCCAGTAGAGTCGCGGGGTCCTACAATGAGCAGTTCTTC. Residues: CASRVAGSYNEQFF. This rearrangement joins TRBV6-5 to TRBJ2-1; maybe TRBD2 (6 bases). Deletions cut 9 bases from V and 1 base from J, with 13 bases between. CDR1 is MNHEY and CDR2 is SVGAGI in the germline V gene. This CDR3 spans 14 amino acids.

This clone was seen a few times. The chain links TRBV19 to TRBJ2-7, with a possible D match to TRBD2 (6 bases). This CDR3 is 13 amino acids long. CDR1 is LNHDA, CDR2 SQIVND, per germline (reference sequence). V lost 4 bases, J lost 5 bases, and 12 bases lay in between. The CDR3 here is CASSRREGDEQYF. For the CDR3, the DNA is TGTGCCAGTAGTAGGAGGGAAGGCGACGAGCAGTACTTC.

This sequence joins TRBV4-2 and TRBJ1-4; D is unresolved. The germline V and J ends were trimmed by 0 bases and 13 bases, with 21 bases remaining between them. Germline-derived CDR1 and CDR2 are LGHNA and YNFKEQ. CDR3 length: 16 residues. Here the CDR3 DNA reads TGTGCCAGCAGCCAAGAAGTACTCAGAAATTCCGCGGGACTGTTTTTT. Translated, it gives CASSQEVLRNSAGLFF.

In nucleotides, the CDR3 is TGTGCCAGCCAATACGGACAGCTCAAAGAGCAGTTCTTC. Its protein is CASQYGQLKEQFF. The rearrangement joins TRBV6-5 to TRBJ2-1, with D perhaps matching TRBD1 (6 bases). The germline V gene encodes CDR1 MNHEY and CDR2 SVGAGI. The CDR3 is made up of 13 amino acids. V dropped 8 bases and J dropped 10 bases, with 18 bases sitting between them.